Following are 8 T cell receptor beta chains from one sample sequenced in a study of identical twins. MiXCR, run by TCRdb on the 5' RACE reads, gives a single entry per CDR3 protein. This table has around 470,000 distinct CDR3 sequences, about 14% appearing once. These data were also reused for a study on yellow fever vaccine responses in identical twins.

Material for sequencing was CD4+ T cells sorted from blood. The receptors were sampled from a woman between 18 and 29 years old in good health.

The gene calls are TRBV20-1 and TRBJ2-1, with TRBD1 as a possible D gene (5 bases). Per germline, CDR1 DFQATT and CDR2 SNEGSKA (reference sequence). V gave up 6 bases and J gave up 7 bases, with 13 bases separating them. The CDR3 totals 12 residues. DNA of the CDR3: TGCAGTGCCCCTAAAAGGGGAAATGAGCAGTTCTTC. This sequence encodes CSAPKRGNEQFF.

The chain combines TRBV6-2 or TRBV6-3 with TRBJ2-1; 11 positions match TRBD2. The CDR3 loop spans 15 amino acids. V lost 5 bases to trimming and J lost 6 bases; unmatched junction nucleotides: 6. Germline V CDR1 and CDR2: MNHEY, SVGEGT. Here the CDR3 reads CASSLGLAVFNEQFF. For the CDR3, the DNA is TGTGCCAGCAGTCTGGGACTAGCGGTTTTCAATGAGCAGTTCTTC.

The table lists this clonotype with a few counts. The chain joins TRBV20-1 to TRBJ2-3; possibly TRBD1 for D (5 bases). Trimming removed 2 bases from V and 2 bases from J, with 11 bases in between. Germline loops: CDR1 DFQATT, CDR2 SNEGSKA (reference sequence). The CDR3 extends over 14 amino acids. DNA of the CDR3: TGCAGTGCTAGATCAGGGTCCCTCACAGATACGCAGTATTTT. It codes for CSARSGSLTDTQYF.

This clonotype was observed at least ten times. V usage is TRBV12-3 or TRBV12-4 and J usage is TRBJ2-7, with 8 bases aligning to TRBD2. The CDR3 spans 14 residues. J was trimmed by 4 bases and V by 3 bases; bases with no gene match: 5. The DNA of the CDR3 is TGTGCCAGCAGTTTGAGCGGGAGTGAATACGAGCAGTACTTC. It specifies CASSLSGSEYEQYF.

The V gene is TRBV5-1, the J gene TRBJ2-3; D may be TRBD2 (7 bases). V was trimmed by 6 bases and J by 2 bases, leaving 16 bases between them. The CDR3 is 15 residues long. From germline, CDR1 is SGHRS and CDR2 YFSETQ. In DNA form, the CDR3 reads TGCGCCAGCAATCGCGGGGGCGCTACCACAGATACGCAGTATTTT. It is translated as CASNRGGATTDTQYF.

The chain has TRBV7-2 and TRBJ2-3; the D gene is possibly TRBD1 (6 bases). The CDR3 is made up of 17 amino acids. V dropped 7 bases and J dropped 0 bases, with 20 bases sitting between them. CDR1 SGHTA and CDR2 FQGNSA come from the germline V gene. CDR3 amino acids: CASTTLPPGASTDTQYF. CDR3 DNA sequence: TGTGCCAGCACCACACTACCGCCAGGGGCTAGCACAGATACGCAGTATTTT.

The V and J genes are TRBV3-1 and TRBJ2-2; possibly TRBD1 or TRBD2 for D (5 bases each). The germline V and J ends were trimmed by 3 bases and 3 bases, with 11 bases remaining between them. The CDR3 totals 15 residues. The V gene's germline CDR1 is LGHDT and CDR2 YNNKEL (reference sequence). In DNA, the CDR3 is TGTGCCAGCAGCCAGGCAGGGAGCGACACCGGGGAGCTGTTTTTT. This translates into CASSQAGSDTGELFF.

In its sample, this clonotype was seen a few times. The V call is TRBV12-3 or TRBV12-4, the J call TRBJ1-6; D gene unclear. V shed 3 bases and J shed 7 bases, with 19 bases lying between them. The CDR3 has 17 amino acids. The CDR3 coding sequence is TGTGCCAGCAGTTTGTCTGGTGCGCGCGGAAAAAATTCACCCCTCCACTTT. Protein sequence: CASSLSGARGKNSPLHF.